Sequencing of this TCR beta chain was carried out in a study of shared clonotypes between healthy human individuals. A note on this clone: What it binds is not known.

Overall study results and limits: Non-shared clonotypes had lower generation probabilities than clonotypes shared by all four sorted-subset donors.

Some clones are missing from TCRdb's copy, which holds only in-frame ones; the method was immunoSEQ multiplex PCR. The sample lists about 1 million clones, about 70% seen once, with around 1.5% in the top ten. Germline values: CDR1 ENHRY, CDR2 SYGVKD. V was cut by 0 bases and J by 5 bases, with 8 bases left in between. The length of the CDR3 is 14 residues. The receptor was isolated from a man between 18 and 35 years old in good health. Sequenced input: memory CD4+ T cells sorted from blood. Stated subset: CD45RA-negative fraction. The chain joins TRBV10-3 to TRBJ1-5; the D is unclear. The CDR3 sequence: CAISESSADQPQHF. The CDR3, as DNA: TGTGCCATCAGTGAGTCGTCAGCCGATCAGCCCCAGCATTTT.